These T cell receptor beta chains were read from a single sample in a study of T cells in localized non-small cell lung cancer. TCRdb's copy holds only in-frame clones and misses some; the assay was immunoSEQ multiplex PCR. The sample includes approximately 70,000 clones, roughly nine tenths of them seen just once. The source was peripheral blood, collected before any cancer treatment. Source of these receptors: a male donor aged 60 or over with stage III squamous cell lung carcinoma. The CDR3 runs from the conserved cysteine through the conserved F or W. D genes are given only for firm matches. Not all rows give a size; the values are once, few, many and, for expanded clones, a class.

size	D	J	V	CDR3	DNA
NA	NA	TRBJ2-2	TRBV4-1	CASSYEPNGELFF	TGCGCCAGCAGTTATGAACCGAACGGGGAGCTGTTTTTT
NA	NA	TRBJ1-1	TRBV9	CASSVPTEFETFF	TGTGCCAGCAGCGTCCCGACAGAGTTTGAGACTTTCTTT
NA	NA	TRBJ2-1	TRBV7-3	CASSPLGGYNEQFF	TGTGCCAGCAGCCCACTAGGGGGGTACAATGAGCAGTTCTTC
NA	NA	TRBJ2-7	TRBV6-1	CATSSGAAYPYEQYF	TGTGCCACCAGCTCCGGGGCAGCTTATCCCTACGAGCAGTACTTC
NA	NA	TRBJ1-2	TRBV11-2	CASSFSGIWYGYTF	TGTGCCAGCAGCTTTTCGGGAATTTGGTATGGCTACACCTTC
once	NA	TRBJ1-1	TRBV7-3	CASSLSGGENTEAFF	TGTGCCAGCAGCTTATCCGGGGGAGAGAACACTGAAGCTTTCTTT
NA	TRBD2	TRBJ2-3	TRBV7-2	CASSQSGGASTQYF	TGTGCCAGCAGCCAGAGCGGGGGGGCCAGTACGCAGTATTTT
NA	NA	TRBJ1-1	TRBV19	CASRASINTEAFF	TGTGCCAGTAGGGCCAGCATAAACACTGAAGCTTTCTTT
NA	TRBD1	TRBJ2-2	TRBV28	CASSPGTENTGELFF	TGTGCCAGCAGTCCCGGGACAGAGAACACCGGGGAGCTGTTTTTT
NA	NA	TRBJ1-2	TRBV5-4	CASSLAGGTPYGYTF	TGTGCCAGCAGCTTGGCCGGAGGGACCCCCTATGGCTACACCTTC
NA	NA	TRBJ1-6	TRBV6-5	CASSQQGIGGPLHF	TGTGCCAGCAGCCAGCAGGGAATTGGGGGCCCCCTCCACTTT
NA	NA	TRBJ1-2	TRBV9	CASHGGRGQGYTF	TGTGCCAGCCACGGGGGGCGGGGGCAAGGCTACACCTTC
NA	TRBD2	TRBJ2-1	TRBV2	CASSEALSGGYNEQFF	TGTGCCAGCAGTGAAGCTCTAAGCGGGGGCTACAATGAGCAGTTCTTC
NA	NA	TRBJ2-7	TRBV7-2	CASSLAPRGLNEQYF	TGTGCCAGCAGCTTAGCCCCCAGGGGCCTCAACGAGCAGTACTTC
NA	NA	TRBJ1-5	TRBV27	CASSLGPTNQPQHF	TGTGCCAGCAGTTTAGGGCCCACCAATCAGCCCCAGCATTTT
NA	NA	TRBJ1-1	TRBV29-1	CSAIRGAGNTEAFF	TGCAGCGCGATTCGAGGGGCGGGGAACACTGAAGCTTTCTTT
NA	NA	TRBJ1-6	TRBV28	CATQKQGANSPLHF	TGTGCCACCCAAAAACAGGGTGCCAATTCACCCCTCCACTTT
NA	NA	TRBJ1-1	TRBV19	CASTGLLDTEAFF	TGTGCCAGTACAGGTCTCCTCGACACTGAAGCTTTCTTT
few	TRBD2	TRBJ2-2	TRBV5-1	CASSATSGGPAGELFF	TGCGCCAGCAGCGCTACTAGCGGGGGCCCGGCCGGGGAGCTGTTTTTT
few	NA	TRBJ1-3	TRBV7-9	CASSSLGQWSSGNTIYF	TGTGCCAGCAGCTCCCTCGGGCAGTGGTCCTCTGGAAACACCATATATTTT
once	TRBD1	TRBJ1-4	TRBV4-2	CASSQKGHGQATNEKLFF	TGTGCCAGCAGCCAAAAGGGCCACGGACAGGCAACTAATGAAAAACTGTTTTTT
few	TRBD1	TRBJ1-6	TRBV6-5	CASFTGTGNSPLHF	TGTGCCAGTTTTACCGGGACAGGAAATTCACCCCTCCACTTT
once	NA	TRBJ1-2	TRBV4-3	CASSPSTAGYGYTF	TGCGCCAGCAGCCCCTCTACCGCGGGGTATGGCTACACCTTC
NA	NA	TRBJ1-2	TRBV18	CASSPRGIANYGYTF	TGTGCCAGCTCACCCCGTGGGATTGCTAACTATGGCTACACCTTC
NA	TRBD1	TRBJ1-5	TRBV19	CASTRTGVNNQPQHF	TGTGCCAGTACCCGAACAGGGGTGAACAATCAGCCCCAGCATTTT
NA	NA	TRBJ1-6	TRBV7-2	CASRFGGANSPLHF	TGTGCCAGCAGGTTTGGGGGTGCGAATTCACCCCTCCACTTT
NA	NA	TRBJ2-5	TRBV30	CAWSEVSMGTQYF	TGTGCCTGGAGCGAGGTCTCAATGGGGACCCAGTACTTC
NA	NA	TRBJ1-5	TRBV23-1	CASSQIADRFNQPQHF	TGCGCCAGCAGTCAAATCGCGGACAGATTCAATCAGCCCCAGCATTTT
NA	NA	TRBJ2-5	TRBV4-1	CASSRGQQETQYF	TGCGCCAGCAGCCGAGGACAGCAAGAGACCCAGTACTTC
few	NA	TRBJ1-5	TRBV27	CASSSRGRGYQPQHF	TGTGCCAGCAGTTCGAGGGGCCGGGGATATCAGCCCCAGCATTTT
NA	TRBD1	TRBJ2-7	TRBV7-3	CASSFDRGLEQYF	TGTGCCAGCAGTTTCGACAGGGGGCTAGAGCAGTACTTC